This T cell receptor (beta chain) originates from a study of CD8 T cells in Susac syndrome. When the RNA was reverse transcribed, random hexamers were used with an input of roughly 0.45 to 1 ug. Coverage of TCR beta CDR3 amplification by immunoSEQ multiplex PCR extended to 54 Vbeta and 13 Jbeta. Using its own MiXCR run on the immunoSEQ multiplex PCR reads, TCRdb lists one record per CDR3 protein. The sample lists 150,000 to 200,000 distinct CDR3 sequences, about 95% seen once, with 0.085% to 0.11% in the top ten. The study sequenced TCR beta in blood CD8+ and CD4+ T cells. Controls were healthy donors chosen to match patients in age and sex. Negative isolation yielded the CD8+ and CD4+ T cells, while FACS enriched the TEMRA cells. The TCR comes from a human donor in good health. Input material: CD4+ T cells from PBMCs.

Written as DNA, the CDR3 is TGTGCCAGCAGCTTGCCAAGCGGGAAGACCCAGTACTTC. Translated: CASSLPSGKTQYF. The rearrangement joins TRBV7-2 to TRBJ2-5; 7 nucleotides match TRBD2. V lost 3 bases to trimming and J lost 6 bases; unmatched junction nucleotides: 4. CDR3 length equals 13 residues. Germline V gene data show CDR1 as SGHTA and CDR2 as FQGNSA. Full variable domain (remainder filled in from reference TRBV7-2 and TRBJ2-5): GAGVSQSPSNKVTEKGKDVELRCDPISGHTALYWYRQSLGQGLEFLIYFQGNSAPDKSGLPSDRFSAERTGGSVSTLTIQRTQQEDSAVYLCASSLPSGKTQYFGPGTRLLVL.